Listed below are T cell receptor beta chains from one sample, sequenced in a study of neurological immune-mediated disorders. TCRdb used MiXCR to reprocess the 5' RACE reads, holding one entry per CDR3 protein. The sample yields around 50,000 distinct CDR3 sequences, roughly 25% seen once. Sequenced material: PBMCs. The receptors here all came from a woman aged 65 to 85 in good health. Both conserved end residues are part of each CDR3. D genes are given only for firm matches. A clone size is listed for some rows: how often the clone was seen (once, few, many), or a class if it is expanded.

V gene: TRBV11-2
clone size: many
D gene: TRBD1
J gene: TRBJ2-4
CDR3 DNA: TGTGCCAGCAGCTCAGGGGGCCCCGGGACAGGGGTAGACATTCAGTACTTC
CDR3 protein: CASSSGGPGTGVDIQYF

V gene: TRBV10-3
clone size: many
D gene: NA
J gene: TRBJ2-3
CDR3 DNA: TGTGCCATCTTGACCCAAGGCACAGATACGCAGTATTTT
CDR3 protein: CAILTQGTDTQYF

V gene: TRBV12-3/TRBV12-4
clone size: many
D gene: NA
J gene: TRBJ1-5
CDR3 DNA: TGTGCCAGCAGTCTCTCCCCGGCGAGGGGGATTAGGAGGAATCAGCCCCAGCATTTT
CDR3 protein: CASSLSPARGIRRNQPQHF

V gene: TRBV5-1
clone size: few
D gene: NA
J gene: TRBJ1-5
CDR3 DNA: TGCGCCAGCAGCTCTGGCCCCAGGGAACCCCAGCATTTT
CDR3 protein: CASSSGPREPQHF

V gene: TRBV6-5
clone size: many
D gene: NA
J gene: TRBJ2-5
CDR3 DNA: TGTGCCAGCAGTTCCCCCGGGGTACCTGGGACCCAGTACTTC
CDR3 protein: CASSSPGVPGTQYF

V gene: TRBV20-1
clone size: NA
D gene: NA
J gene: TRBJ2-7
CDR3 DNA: TGCAGTGCTAGAGACAGGGACGAGCAGTACTTC
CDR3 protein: CSARDRDEQYF

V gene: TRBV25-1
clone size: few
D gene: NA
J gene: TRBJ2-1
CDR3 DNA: TGTGCCAGCAGTAGGGGGGTAAATGAGCAGTTCTTC
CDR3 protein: CASSRGVNEQFF

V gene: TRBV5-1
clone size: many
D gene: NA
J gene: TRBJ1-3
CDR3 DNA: TGCGCCAGCAGCATCGGGGACTCTGGAAACACCATATATTTT
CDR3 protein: CASSIGDSGNTIYF

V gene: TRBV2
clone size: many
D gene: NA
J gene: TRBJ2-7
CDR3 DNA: TGTGCCAGCACGAGGTACCGGGTTGGTCCGGACGAGCAGTACTTC
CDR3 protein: CASTRYRVGPDEQYF

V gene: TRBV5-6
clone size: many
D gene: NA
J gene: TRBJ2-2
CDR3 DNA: TGTGCCAGCAGCTTAATGACAGCATTGAACACCGGGGAGCTGTTTTTT
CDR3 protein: CASSLMTALNTGELFF

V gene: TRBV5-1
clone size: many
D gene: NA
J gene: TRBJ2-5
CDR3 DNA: TGCGCCAGCAGCTTGGGAACAGGCCTAGAGACCCAGTACTTC
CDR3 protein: CASSLGTGLETQYF

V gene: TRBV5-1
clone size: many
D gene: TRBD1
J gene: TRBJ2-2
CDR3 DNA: TGCGCCAGCAGCTTAGAGACAGGGGCGTACAACACCGGGGAGCTGTTTTTT
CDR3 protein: CASSLETGAYNTGELFF

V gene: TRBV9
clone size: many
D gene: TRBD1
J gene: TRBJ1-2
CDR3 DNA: TGTGCCAGCAGCGCGTCAGGGGGCTATGGCTACACCTTC
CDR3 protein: CASSASGGYGYTF

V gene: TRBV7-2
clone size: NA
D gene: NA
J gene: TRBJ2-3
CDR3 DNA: TGTGCCAGCAGCATCAATCAGGGTGGTGAGGATACGCAGTATTTT
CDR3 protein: CASSINQGGEDTQYF

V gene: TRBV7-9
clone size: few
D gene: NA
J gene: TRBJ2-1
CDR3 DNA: TGTGCCAGCAGCAAAGCGGCTTACAATGAGCAGTTCTTC
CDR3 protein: CASSKAAYNEQFF

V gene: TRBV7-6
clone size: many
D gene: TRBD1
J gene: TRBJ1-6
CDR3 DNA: TGTGCCAGCAGCCCCTACCAGGGGGCGAGCTCCTATAATTCACCCCTCCACTTT
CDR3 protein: CASSPYQGASSYNSPLHF

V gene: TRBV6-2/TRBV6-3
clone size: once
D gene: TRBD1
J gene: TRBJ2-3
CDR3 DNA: TGTGCCAGCAGTTATCCACCGGGACAGATGATCACAGATACGCAGTATTTT
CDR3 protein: CASSYPPGQMITDTQYF

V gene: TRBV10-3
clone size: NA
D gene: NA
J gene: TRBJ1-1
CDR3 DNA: TGTGCCATCAGAGGACAGCAGAACACTGAAGCTTTCTTT
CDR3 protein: CAIRGQQNTEAFF

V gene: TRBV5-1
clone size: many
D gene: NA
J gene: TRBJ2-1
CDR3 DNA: TGCGCCAGCAGCTTGGCCTATGGACGGGCATACAATGAGCAGTTCTTC
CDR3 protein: CASSLAYGRAYNEQFF

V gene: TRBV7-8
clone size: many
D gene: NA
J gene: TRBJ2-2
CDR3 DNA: TGTGCCAGCAGCTTACGACAACTAACAGGGCCGAACACCGGGGAGCTGTTTTTT
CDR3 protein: CASSLRQLTGPNTGELFF

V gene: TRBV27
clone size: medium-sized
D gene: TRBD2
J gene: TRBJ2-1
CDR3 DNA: TGTGCCAGCTCCCTTGCGGGACTAGCGCCCTACAATGAGCAGTTCTTC
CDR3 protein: CASSLAGLAPYNEQFF

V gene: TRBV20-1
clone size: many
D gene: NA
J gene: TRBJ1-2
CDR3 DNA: TGCAGTGCTAGAGTTAGGAGGAGCTATGGCTACACCTTC
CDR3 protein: CSARVRRSYGYTF

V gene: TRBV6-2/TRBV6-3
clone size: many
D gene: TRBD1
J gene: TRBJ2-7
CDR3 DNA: TGTGCCAGCAGAGGGACAGGGAGAACCTACGAGCAGTACTTC
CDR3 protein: CASRGTGRTYEQYF

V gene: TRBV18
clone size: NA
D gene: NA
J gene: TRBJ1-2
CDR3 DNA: TGTGCCAGCTCACCCTCAGCCGGGGCAGGTTATGGCTACACCTTC
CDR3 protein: CASSPSAGAGYGYTF

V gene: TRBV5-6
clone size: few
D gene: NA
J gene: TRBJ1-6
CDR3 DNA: TGTGCCAGCAGCTTGGCGTCTTCACCCCTCCACTTT
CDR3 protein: CASSLASSPLHF

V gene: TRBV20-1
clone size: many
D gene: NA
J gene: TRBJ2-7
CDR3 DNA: TGCAGTGCTAGAGATATCAACCCATACGAGCAGTACTTC
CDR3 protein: CSARDINPYEQYF

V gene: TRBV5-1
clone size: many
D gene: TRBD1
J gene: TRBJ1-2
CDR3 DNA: TGCGCCAGCAGCCTGGAGGGGGCATCGTACTATGGCTACACCTTC
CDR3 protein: CASSLEGASYYGYTF

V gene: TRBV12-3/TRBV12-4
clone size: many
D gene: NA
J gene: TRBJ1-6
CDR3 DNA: TGTGCCAGCAAGGGGCAGGGAAATTCACCCCTCCACTTT
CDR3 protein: CASKGQGNSPLHF

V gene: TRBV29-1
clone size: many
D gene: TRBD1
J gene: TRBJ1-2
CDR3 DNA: TGCAGCGCCTCCGGGACAGGGACCTATGGCTACACCTTC
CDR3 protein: CSASGTGTYGYTF

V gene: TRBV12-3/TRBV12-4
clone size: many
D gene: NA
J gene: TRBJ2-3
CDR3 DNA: TGTGCCAGCAGTTTTTGGGGGGCCAGGGAGGCCGATACGCAGTATTTT
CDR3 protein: CASSFWGAREADTQYF

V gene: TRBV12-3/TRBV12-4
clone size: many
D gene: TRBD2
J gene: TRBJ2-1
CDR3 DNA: TGTGCCAGCAGACCCGTTTCGGGACTAGCGGGCAATGAGCAGTTCTTC
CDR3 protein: CASRPVSGLAGNEQFF

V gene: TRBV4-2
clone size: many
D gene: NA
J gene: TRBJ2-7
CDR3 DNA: TGTGCCAGCAGCGACCGGACTAATAACTACTACGAGCAGTACTTC
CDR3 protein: CASSDRTNNYYEQYF

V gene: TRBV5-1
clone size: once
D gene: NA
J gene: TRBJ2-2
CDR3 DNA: TGCGCCAGCAGCACCACCGGGCCTAGCGCCACCGGGGAGCTGTTTTTT
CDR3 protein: CASSTTGPSATGELFF

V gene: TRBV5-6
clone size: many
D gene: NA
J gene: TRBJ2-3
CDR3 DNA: TGTGCCAGCAGCTTGTGGGGGAGCACAGATACGCAGTATTTT
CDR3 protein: CASSLWGSTDTQYF

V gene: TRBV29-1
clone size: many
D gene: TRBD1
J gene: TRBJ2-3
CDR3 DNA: TGCAGCGCACTCGGACAGGCTCTTAGCACAGATACGCAGTATTTT
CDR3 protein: CSALGQALSTDTQYF

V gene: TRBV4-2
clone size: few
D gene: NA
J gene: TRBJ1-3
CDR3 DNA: TGTGCCAGCAGCCTCGCTGTGTGGGGAAACACCATATATTTT
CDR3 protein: CASSLAVWGNTIYF

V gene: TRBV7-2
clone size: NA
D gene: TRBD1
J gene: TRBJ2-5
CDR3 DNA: TGTGCCAGCAGCCGGGGACAGAAAGAGACCCAGTACTTC
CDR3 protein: CASSRGQKETQYF

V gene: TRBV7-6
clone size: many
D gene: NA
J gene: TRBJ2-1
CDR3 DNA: TGTGCCAGCAGTCTCGCCGCCGGTTACAATGAGCAGTTCTTC
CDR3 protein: CASSLAAGYNEQFF

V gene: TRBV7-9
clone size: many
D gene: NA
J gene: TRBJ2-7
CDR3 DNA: TGTGCCAGCAGCTCCGCAGCACAGGGCCCCTACGAGCAGTACTTC
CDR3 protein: CASSSAAQGPYEQYF

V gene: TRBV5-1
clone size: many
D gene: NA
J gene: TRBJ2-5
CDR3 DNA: TGCGCCAGCAGCTTGAATCCGCAAGAGACCCAGTACTTC
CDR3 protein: CASSLNPQETQYF

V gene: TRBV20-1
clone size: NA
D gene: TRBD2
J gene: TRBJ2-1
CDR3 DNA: TGCAGTGCTAGGGATTCGACTAGCGGGGGGTGGAATGAGCAGTTCTTC
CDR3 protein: CSARDSTSGGWNEQFF

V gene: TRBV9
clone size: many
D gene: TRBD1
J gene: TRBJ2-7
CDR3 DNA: TGTGCCAGCAGCCCAGGGGGGCAGGGGGCGTCTGAGCAGTACTTC
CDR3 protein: CASSPGGQGASEQYF

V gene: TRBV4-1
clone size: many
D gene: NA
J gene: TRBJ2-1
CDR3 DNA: TGCGCCAGCAGCCAAGTTACGTCCTACAATGAGCAGTTCTTC
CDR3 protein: CASSQVTSYNEQFF

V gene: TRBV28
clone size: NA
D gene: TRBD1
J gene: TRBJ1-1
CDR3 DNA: TGTGCCAGCAGGACGGGGGACAGGGTCGTTTCCACTGAAGCTTTCTTT
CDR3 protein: CASRTGDRVVSTEAFF

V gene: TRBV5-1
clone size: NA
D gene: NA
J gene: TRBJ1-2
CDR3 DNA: TGCGCCAGCTCCCCCCTCACAGGACACTATGGCTACACCTTC
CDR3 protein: CASSPLTGHYGYTF

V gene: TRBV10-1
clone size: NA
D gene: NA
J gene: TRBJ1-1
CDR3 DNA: TGCGCCAGCAGTACTGGACGGGCGAACACTGAAGCTTTCTTT
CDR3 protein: CASSTGRANTEAFF

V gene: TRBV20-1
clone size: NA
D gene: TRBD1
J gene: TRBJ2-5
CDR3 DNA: TGCAGTGCTAGGGACAGGGGGCGAGGCCAAGAGACCCAGTACTTC
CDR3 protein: CSARDRGRGQETQYF

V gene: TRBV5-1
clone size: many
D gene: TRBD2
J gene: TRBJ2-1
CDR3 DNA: TGCGCCAGCAGCCCCGGGGGGGGGAGCTCCTACAATGAGCAGTTCTTC
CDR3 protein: CASSPGGGSSYNEQFF

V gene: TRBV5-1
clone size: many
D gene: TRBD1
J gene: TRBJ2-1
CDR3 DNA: TGCGCCAGCAGCTCTAGGTGGGACAGGGGGGGCAATGAGCAGTTCTTC
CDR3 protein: CASSSRWDRGGNEQFF

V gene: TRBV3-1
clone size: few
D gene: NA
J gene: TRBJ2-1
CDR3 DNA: TGTGCCAGCAGCCAAGGTAACAGGCTAGGTGAGCAGTTCTTC
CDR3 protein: CASSQGNRLGEQFF

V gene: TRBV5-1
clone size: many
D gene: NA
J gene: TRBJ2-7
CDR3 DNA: TGCGCCAGCAGGGATCCAAGGGACGGGCTCTCCTACGAGCAGTACTTC
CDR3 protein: CASRDPRDGLSYEQYF

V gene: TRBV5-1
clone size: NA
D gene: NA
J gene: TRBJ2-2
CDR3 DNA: TGCGCCAGCAGCCCCCAAATTCGGTTGAACACCGGGGAGCTGTTTTTT
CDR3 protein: CASSPQIRLNTGELFF

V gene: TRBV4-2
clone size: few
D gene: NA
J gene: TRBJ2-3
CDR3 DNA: TGTGCCAGCAGCCAGACCCTTGCCGGTCGAGATACGCAGTATTTT
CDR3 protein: CASSQTLAGRDTQYF

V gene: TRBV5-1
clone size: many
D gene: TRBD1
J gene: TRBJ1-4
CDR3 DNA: TGCGCCAGCAGCCTCATGGGACAGACTAATGAAAAACTGTTTTTT
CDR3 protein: CASSLMGQTNEKLFF